This T cell receptor (beta chain) was found in a study of blood T cell repertoires in COVID-19. Per the germline V gene, CDR1 is SGHNT and CDR2 is YYREEE (reference sequence). CDR3 length: 13 residues. V dropped 4 bases and J dropped 1 base, with 8 bases sitting between them. The protocol was immunoSEQ multiplex PCR, while the TCRdb copy is restricted to in-frame clones and leaves out a portion. The table includes some 50,000 clones, about 89% detected once. V usage is TRBV5-4 and J usage is TRBJ1-2, with D perhaps TRBD1 (6 bases). This clonotype was obtained from a woman aged 80 or over with COVID-19, enrolled during active disease. Sequences were obtained from peripheral blood. The CDR3 DNA follows: TGTGCCAGCAGCCCGGGACATAACTATGGCTACACCTTC. It encodes CASSPGHNYGYTF.